Shown below are 4 T cell receptor beta chains from a single sample sequenced in a study of blood T cells in healthy people across ages. A second PCR of 7 to 11 cycles used a sample-barcoded 5' primer and a J-beta primer mix. MiXCR, applied by TCRdb to the 5' RACE reads, yields one record per CDR3 protein. This table has more than 800,000 distinct CDR3 sequences, under 45% appearing once. Sequenced material: blood. The receptors come from a woman aged 55-70 years in good health.

This clonotype has just a few counts. In nucleotides, the CDR3 is TGTGCCACCAGTGATTTCCTTGACAGGGGCCAAGAGACCCAGTACTTC. It is translated as CATSDFLDRGQETQYF. The chain is built from TRBV24-1 and TRBJ2-5, with 8 nucleotides matching TRBD1. The germline gives CDR1 KGHDR, CDR2 SFDVKD. This CDR3 has 16 amino acids. V lost 1 base and J lost 1; bases outside the gene matches: 4.

The chain uses TRBV20-1 and TRBJ2-1; D gene ambiguous. Germline loops: CDR1 DFQATT, CDR2 SNEGSKA (reference sequence). The CDR3 is 17 residues long. Deletions cut 0 bases from V and 0 bases from J, with 15 bases between. CDR3: CSARDSGSASSYNEQFF. CDR3 sequence (DNA): TGCAGTGCTAGAGATTCCGGATCTGCCAGCTCCTACAATGAGCAGTTCTTC.

This clonotype has only a few counts. The chain couples TRBV9 to TRBJ2-7; D is unclear. The germline CDR1 and CDR2 sequences are SGDLS and YYNGEE. This CDR3 has 13 residues. The V end was cut by 0 bases, the J end by 4 bases, with 8 bases between. This CDR3 reads CASSVVDGYEQYF. In nucleotides, the CDR3 is TGTGCCAGCAGCGTAGTGGACGGATACGAGCAGTACTTC. Complete variable domain (other parts from reference TRBV9 and TRBJ2-7): DSGVTQTPKHLITATGQRVTLRCSPRSGDLSVYWYQQSLDQGLQFLIQYYNGEERAKGNILERFSAQQFPDLHSELNLSSLELGDSALYFCASSVVDGYEQYFGPGTRLTVT.

V is TRBV27 and J is TRBJ1-4; possible D gene TRBD1, 5 bases. This CDR3 has 13 residues. Trimming cost V 3 bases and J 10 bases, with 12 bases left between them. Germline V gene data show CDR1 as MNHEY and CDR2 as SMNVEV (reference sequence). The CDR3 bases are TGTGCCAGCAGTTTTGGACACCGAGGAAAACTGTTTTTT. Its protein product is CASSFGHRGKLFF.